This T cell receptor (beta chain) appears in the sequencing data of a study of blood T cell repertoires in COVID-19 (dated by TCRdb to about 2020). As for the study more broadly: Collaborator samples came from the United States, Italy and Spain and covered acute and convalescent phases of COVID-19. The samples were drawn from two sources: the first 160 participants of the ongoing ImmuneRACE study, and fewer than 1,500 subjects contributed by 6 global collaborators. The prospective study material was composed of cDNA or gDNA derived from T cells, B-cell-depleted T cells, or PBMCs. Where HLA class I and class II types were available, the types were taken from metadata supplied by the sample provider, not from assay-based typing. Subjects who had been exposed to COVID-19, were actively infected with it, or had recovered from it provided the deeply sampled blood TCRbeta repertoires that made up the dataset. The repertoires were released in a freely available public database intended as a resource for research on the immune response to SARS-CoV-2. The sample metadata nearly always contained a de-identified subject ID, COVID-19 status, age in years and sex.

A note on this clone: The specificity of this receptor is unknown. No base qualities exist here, and no much larger clone lies one base off it.

TCRbeta CDR3 regions were amplified from genomic DNA by means of the immunoSEQ Assay, a bias-controlled multiplex PCR. From the authors' description of their analysis: The number of nucleated cells in each sample was estimated from the amplification of reference gene primers within the assay. Sequence reads were collapsed and filtered to measure the absolute abundance of every unique TCRbeta CDR3 rearrangement. For each sample, productive Simpson clonality was calculated by taking the square root of Simpson's diversity index across productive rearrangements. Held by TCRdb, this immuneACCESS table contains in-frame sequences only and omits some clones. Under half of the omission traces to an unresolved V gene where checked; the cause of the rest is unknown. D and trimming were read from the DNA, whereas the V and J calls and clone size are those reported in that table. The sample records approximately 200,000 clones, 75% to 90% of which are singletons. About 3% of the sample lies in the top ten.

At the junction V is shortened by 5 bases and J by 0 bases, with 14 bases in between. From its cysteine to its phenylalanine, the CDR3 spans 15 amino acids. Just the 45-base CDR3 DNA is kept, in frame starting at base 1. CDR1 and CDR2 are read off the germline V gene (reference sequence) as MNHEY and SMNVEV. Summary of the overall study and its limitations: Clinical and demographic metadata were provided uncurated, with the amount varying by source and participant.

Participants in the prospective study were enrolled through a virtual design, were aged about 18 to 89 years, and lived in 24 United States geographic areas. To assign participants to cohorts, the prospective study relied on clinical history that participants themselves reported in a screening survey and a study questionnaire. Each participant in the prospective study had whole blood, serum and a nasopharyngeal or oropharyngeal swab collected by mobile phlebotomists. Participants in the prospective study had the option to provide additional blood draws and questionnaires over a 2-month period. Prospective study blood samples were shipped either frozen or at room temperature before DNA extraction.

The clonotype comes from a young woman in a cohort exposed to, infected with or recovered from COVID-19 (not recorded which). The receptor chain draws on TRBV27 and TRBJ2-7, with a weak D call of TRBD1 (6 bases match). Sequencing was done on a sample of PBMCs or T cells enriched from blood (not recorded which). The bases read TGTGCCAGCAGTGCCCGGGACACATTCTCCTACGAGCAGTACTTC. This gives the protein CASSARDTFSYEQYF.